These 11 T cell receptor beta chains were sequenced from one sample in a study of human thymus T cells. TCRdb keeps only in-frame clones here, not all; method: immunoSEQ multiplex PCR. The profile shows 46,000 or so clones, over 90% of them singletons. The source material was blood. These receptors all stem from a girl less than two years old with a congenital heart defect but otherwise immunologically healthy.

V usage is TRBV27 and J usage is TRBJ1-2; no clear D. The CDR3 has 14 amino acids. Germline V gene data show CDR1 as MNHEY and CDR2 as SMNVEV (reference sequence). V shed 4 bases and J shed 1 base, with 10 bases lying between them. In DNA form, the CDR3 reads TGTGCCAGCAGTTCAGGAGCATTTAACTATGGCTACACCTTC. It specifies CASSSGAFNYGYTF.

This chain links TRBV27 with TRBJ1-3; perhaps TRBD1 as D (6 bases). The germline CDR1 and CDR2 sequences are MNHEY and SMNVEV (reference sequence). The CDR3 totals 16 residues. V gave up 3 bases and J gave up 4 bases, with 16 bases separating them. The CDR3 loop reads CASSFPDRHGGNTIYF. CDR3 in DNA: TGTGCCAGCAGTTTTCCAGACAGGCACGGAGGAAACACCATATATTTT.

The V call is TRBV5-4, the J call TRBJ2-7; D not certain. Trimming shortened V by 0 bases and J by 2 bases, and 9 bases separated the two germline ends. The germline gives CDR1 SGHNT, CDR2 YYREEE (reference sequence). The CDR3 runs to 14 residues. The CDR3: CASSLEGTAYEQYF. CDR3 bases: TGTGCCAGCAGCTTGGAGGGTACAGCCTACGAGCAGTACTTC.

This rearrangement joins TRBV27 to TRBJ2-3, with 7 bases that match TRBD2. CDR3 size: 14 residues. Germline V gene sequence: CDR1 MNHEY, CDR2 SMNVEV (reference sequence). The J segment lost 5 bases and the V segment lost 5 bases, leaving 7 bases of the junction unmatched. CDR3 residues: CASSPYVAGDTQYF. CDR3 nucleotide sequence: TGTGCCAGCAGTCCTTATGTAGCGGGAGATACGCAGTATTTT.

The chain recombines TRBV30 with TRBJ2-1; D gene ambiguous. The CDR3 loop spans 12 amino acids. The V and J ends lost 5 bases and 13 bases respectively, with 18 bases between them. Germline V gene data show CDR1 as GTSNPN and CDR2 as SVGIG (reference sequence). The CDR3 spells CAWAQYADFQFF. CDR3 coding DNA: TGTGCCTGGGCTCAGTACGCGGATTTCCAGTTCTTC.

V and J are TRBV6-1 and TRBJ1-5; the match to TRBD1 covers 9 bases. The CDR3 contains 19 residues. Germline V lookup: CDR1 MNHNS, CDR2 SASEGT. Trimming at V came to 4 bases and at J to 0 bases, leaving 13 bases not matched to a gene. The CDR3 nucleotides are TGTGCCAGCAGTGCAACCGGGACAGGGTTTTTTTTTAGCAATCAGCCCCAGCATTTT. Its translation is CASSATGTGFFFSNQPQHF.

The J gene is TRBJ2-5, the V gene TRBV19; D is perhaps TRBD2 (6 bases). Germline CDR1 and CDR2: LNHDA and SQIVND (reference sequence). There are 14 residues in the CDR3. Trimming pared 1 base from V and 7 bases from J, leaving 13 bases between. The CDR3 protein is CASSIVVKAGTQYF. The CDR3 coding sequence is TGTGCCAGTAGTATAGTAGTAAAAGCGGGGACCCAGTACTTC. The full variable domain, its missing parts supplied by reference TRBV19 and TRBJ2-5, is DGGITQSPKYLFRKEGQNVTLSCEQNLNHDAMYWYRQDPGQGLRLIYYSQIVNDFQKGDIAEGYSVSREKKESFPLTVTSAQKNPTAFYLCASSIVVKAGTQYFGPGTRLLVL.

CDR3 DNA sequence: TGTGCCAGCAGCTTACTAGCGGGAGCGGCCTATACGCAGTATTTT. Translating gives CASSLLAGAAYTQYF. V and J are TRBV7-9 and TRBJ2-3; TRBD2 matches 10 bases. The CDR3 is 15 residues long. From germline, CDR1 is SEHNR and CDR2 FQNEAQ (reference sequence). V lost 2 bases and J lost 7; bases outside the gene matches: 6.

The chain combines TRBV6-6 with TRBJ1-1, with D uncertain. This CDR3 is 15 amino acids long. In germline, CDR1 is MNHNY, CDR2 SVGAGI (reference sequence). V was cut by 7 bases and J by 1 base, with 16 bases left in between. CDR3 amino acids: CASNVGDKWNTEAFF. In DNA form, the CDR3 reads TGTGCCAGCAATGTGGGTGACAAGTGGAACACTGAAGCTTTCTTT.

V gene TRBV7-2 combines with J gene TRBJ2-3; D might be TRBD1 (5 bases). The germline V and J ends were trimmed by 3 bases and 5 bases, with 15 bases remaining between them. CDR1 is SGHTA, CDR2 FQGNSA, per germline. This CDR3 spans 15 amino acids. The chain's CDR3 is CASSFRTPRGDTQYF. The CDR3 nucleotides read TGTGCCAGCAGCTTCAGGACACCCCGAGGAGATACGCAGTATTTT.

This chain connects TRBV5-6 to TRBJ2-7, with 8 bases identical to TRBD1. The V segment lost 7 bases and the J segment 2 bases; nucleotides outside the gene matches: 8. The CDR3 totals 14 residues. CDR1 SGHDT and CDR2 YYEEEE come from the germline V gene. The CDR3 bases are TGTGCCAGCCGAAGGACAGGGCAAGCCTACGAGCAGTACTTC. This encodes CASRRTGQAYEQYF. Full variable domain (missing parts from reference TRBV5-6 and TRBJ2-7): DAGVTQSPTHLIKTRGQQVTLRCSPKSGHDTVSWYQQALGQGPQFIFQYYEEEERQRGNFPDRFSGHQFPNYSSELNVNALLLGDSALYLCASRRTGQAYEQYFGPGTRLTVT.